The 2 T cell receptor beta chains listed next were all sequenced from one sample in a study of T-cell reconstitution after alpha-beta-depleted transplantation in children (dated by TCRdb to about 2016). Preparation of the library involved PCR. Sequencing was carried out with an Illumina HiSeq 2500. TCR library preparation used molecular barcoding, with unique molecular identifiers applied to normalize quantification of the TCRbeta repertoire. TCRdb reworked the public reads: Q25 trimming with fastp, MiXCR clone assembly, productive beta chains retained. Every CDR3 protein is listed once, alongside the most common genes and DNA of its rows. In all, the sample holds 200,000 to 250,000 distinct CDR3 sequences, and around 7.5% of those were seen once. The ten largest clones take up roughly 5.8% of the sample. The label giving this sample's treatment or condition can be read as: allogeneic hematopoietic cell transplantation with graft depleted of TCRalphabeta T cells and CD19 B cells.

Source: PBMCs, mostly from graft donor cells, taken 180 days after TCRalphabeta/CD19-depleted stem cell transplant. Receptors originate from a male patient younger than 18 who had a stem cell transplant for acute lymphoblastic leukemia, so the T cells may come from the graft donor.

This clonotype was observed at least ten times. The chain is built from TRBV18 and TRBJ2-2; D is perhaps TRBD1 (6 bases). The CDR3 spans 16 residues. The germline V and J ends were trimmed by 3 bases and 2 bases, with 13 bases remaining between them. The germline gives CDR1 KGHSH, CDR2 LQKENI. CDR3 DNA sequence: TGTGCCAGCTCACCCTATGGACAGACAAACACCGGGGAGCTGTTTTTT. It is translated as CASSPYGQTNTGELFF.

This clonotype has ten or more counts. The rearrangement uses TRBV25-1 and TRBJ2-7; D is undetermined. V was trimmed by 1 base and J by 0 bases, leaving 7 bases between them. CDR3 length: 14 residues. Germline lookup yields CDR1 MGHDK and CDR2 SYGVNS. CDR3 DNA sequence: TGTGCCAGCAGTGAATCCCCCAGCTCCTACGAGCAGTACTTC. Residues: CASSESPSSYEQYF.